These 16 T cell receptor beta chains came from one sample sequenced in a study of vaccination and CD4 T cells after COVID-19. Treatment given: approximately nine-day PBMC culture with coronavirus spike peptide pools or control peptides (ViraFEST assay). Their recognized antigens are unknown. Cultured CD4+ T cell DNA underwent sequencing with the Oncomine TCR Beta short-read assay. TCRdb reprocessed the PCR reads with MiXCR, giving one entry per CDR3 protein. Among about 19,000 distinct CDR3 sequences, under 45% were seen once, and the ten largest hold roughly 13%. The sequenced sample consisted of cultured CD4+ T cells from blood. These receptors originate from a human donor with COVID-19.

This clonotype has only a few counts. The chain's CDR3 is CASSLVTDTQYF. The CDR3 nucleotides are TGTGCCAGCAGCTTAGTGACAGATACGCAGTATTTT. The chain recombines TRBV11-2 with TRBJ2-3; D uncertain. Between the trimmed V and J ends, which lost 1 base and 3 bases, there was a span of 2 bases. From germline, CDR1 is SGHAT and CDR2 FQNNGV. The CDR3 is made up of 12 amino acids. Variable domain in full (rest from reference TRBV11-2 and TRBJ2-3): EAGVAQSPRYKIIEKRQSVAFWCNPISGHATLYWYQQILGQGPKLLIQFQNNGVVDDSQLPKDRFSAERLKGVDSTLKIQPAKLEDSAVYLCASSLVTDTQYFGPGTRLTVL.

This chain joins TRBV7-6 and TRBJ1-6, with 8 bases matching TRBD1. The J segment lost 9 bases and the V segment lost 5 bases, leaving 9 bases of the junction unmatched. The germline gives CDR1 SGHVS, CDR2 FNYEAQ. The CDR3 covers 15 residues. CDR3 in amino acids: CASSPRQGSSSPLHF. The CDR3 DNA reads as TGTGCCAGCAGCCCCCGACAGGGGAGCAGTTCACCCCTCCACTTT.

The V gene is TRBV2, the J gene TRBJ1-2; TRBD1 is a possible D gene (5 bases). The CDR3 extends over 14 amino acids. V was cut by 6 bases and J by 4 bases, with 15 bases left in between. The germline V gene encodes CDR1 SNHLY and CDR2 FYNNEI. CDR3 sequence (DNA): TGTGCCAGCAGAATGGGGACCCGGACCTATGGCTACACCTTC. It translates to CASRMGTRTYGYTF.

V and J are TRBV2 and TRBJ1-1; D is possibly TRBD1 (5 bases). The V end was cut by 3 bases, the J end by 6 bases, with 11 bases between. Germline CDR1 is SNHLY and CDR2 is FYNNEI. CDR3 length: 13 residues. CDR3 bases: TGTGCCAGCAGTGAGTCAGGGATCGCTGAAGCTTTCTTT. This gives the protein CASSESGIAEAFF.

This chain connects TRBV5-5 to TRBJ2-3; 11 nucleotides match TRBD1. Germline trimming cut 3 bases from V and 3 bases from J; bases unmatched to any gene: 15. The CDR3 spans 19 residues. Germline CDR1 SGHKS, CDR2 YYEKEE (reference sequence). CDR3 sequence (DNA): TGTGCCAGCAGCTGGACAGGGGGCGACCCGATCCTAGCTACAGATACGCAGTATTTT. It yields the protein CASSWTGGDPILATDTQYF.

This rearrangement joins TRBV6-5 to TRBJ2-2; D ambiguous. The length of the CDR3 is 13 residues. V was shortened by 0 bases and J by 11 bases, with 10 bases between the two germline ends. Germline CDR1 is MNHEY and CDR2 is SVGAGI. This CDR3 reads CASSYSSWDELFF. In DNA, the CDR3 is TGTGCCAGCAGTTACTCGAGCTGGGATGAGCTGTTTTTT.

The chain is built from TRBV20-1 and TRBJ2-4; 9 bases line up with TRBD1. The CDR3 length is 13 residues. In germline, CDR1 is DFQATT, CDR2 SNEGSKA (reference sequence). The trim removed 3 bases at V and 9 bases at J, leaving 6 bases unmatched. The CDR3 DNA reads TGCAGTGCTAGGGCCGGGACAGGGAGCATTCAGTACTTC. Its translation is CSARAGTGSIQYF.

This clonotype has only a few counts. This chain connects TRBV10-1 to TRBJ2-3, with 14 bases matching TRBD2. Germline lookup yields CDR1 WNHNN and CDR2 SYGVQD (reference sequence). J lost 4 bases, V lost 5 bases, and 2 bases had no gene match. CDR3 size: 15 residues. The CDR3 is CASSTTSGGADTQYF. The CDR3 bases are TGCGCCAGCAGTACGACTAGCGGGGGGGCAGATACGCAGTATTTT.

The CDR3 loop reads CASRQQPGQKKYF. The CDR3 DNA reads TGTGCCAGCAGACAACAACCGGGACAAAAGAAGTACTTC. The V gene is TRBV12-3 or TRBV12-4, the J gene TRBJ2-4, with a possible D match to TRBD1 (6 bases). The germline V and J ends were trimmed by 6 bases and 14 bases, with 20 bases remaining between them. The CDR3 is 13 residues long.

The chain recombines TRBV6-1 with TRBJ1-1; maybe TRBD1 (5 bases). This CDR3 is 13 amino acids long. Germline V gene data show CDR1 as MNHNS and CDR2 as SASEGT. V lost 6 bases to trimming and J lost 0 bases, with 8 bases between them. CDR3 sequence: CASRGRVNTEAFF. CDR3 coding DNA: TGTGCCAGCAGGGGGCGCGTGAACACTGAAGCTTTCTTT.

This clonotype was observed a few times. J is TRBJ2-7 and V is TRBV7-9; possible D gene TRBD1, 7 bases. V lost 4 bases and J 2 bases, leaving 18 bases between the germline ends. This CDR3 has 16 residues. The germline V gene encodes CDR1 SEHNR and CDR2 FQNEAQ (reference sequence). CDR3 DNA sequence: TGTGCCAGCAGCTGGAGCAGGGGGGCAACGACCTACGAGCAGTACTTC. Its translation is CASSWSRGATTYEQYF.

The chain couples TRBV20-1 to TRBJ2-1; TRBD1 agrees at 7 bases. Losses at the gene ends were 3 bases for V and 4 bases for J; bases not matched to a gene: 6. CDR3 size: 14 residues. CDR1 and CDR2 from the germline V gene are DFQATT and SNEGSKA (reference sequence). CDR3 nucleotides: TGCAGTGCTAGTTGGGACAGTAGATACAATGAGCAGTTCTTC. Amino acid sequence: CSASWDSRYNEQFF.

The V call is TRBV19, the J call TRBJ1-5, with D uncertain. Trimming stripped 1 base from V and 4 bases from J, with 8 bases between. Germline assignment: CDR1 LNHDA and CDR2 SQIVND (reference sequence). There are 14 residues in the CDR3. The CDR3 is CASSIAPENQPQHF. For the CDR3, the DNA is TGTGCCAGTAGTATAGCTCCGGAGAATCAGCCCCAGCATTTT.

As to this clonotype: The junction differs from germline at one of its ends, possibly a read error. This chain joins TRBV7-9 and TRBJ2-5; D is uncertain. Germline lookup yields CDR1 SEHNR and CDR2 FQNEAQ (reference sequence). CDR3 size: 13 residues. CDR3 bases: TGTGTCAGCAGCTTGTTGGATCAAGAGACCCAGTACTTC. This gives the protein CVSSLLDQETQYF.

The chain couples TRBV18 to TRBJ2-7; no firm D call. Germline V gene lookup returns CDR1 KGHSH and CDR2 LQKENI. The CDR3 length is 13 residues. V gave up 2 bases and J gave up 7 bases, with 12 bases separating them. The CDR3 sequence is CASSPKAPREQYF. The CDR3 coding sequence is TGTGCCAGCTCACCAAAGGCACCGAGGGAGCAGTACTTC.

In its sample, this clonotype was seen a few times. The chain is built from TRBV19 and TRBJ1-2; TRBD1 might be the D (6 bases). The germline CDR1 and CDR2 sequences are LNHDA and SQIVND (reference sequence). The CDR3 runs 13 residues. V was pared by 3 bases and J by 10 bases, with 15 bases between. DNA for the CDR3: TGTGCCAGTAGTATCCCCGGGACAAGGGCCTACACCTTC. Translating gives CASSIPGTRAYTF.